A selection of T cell receptor beta chains follows, all from one sample in a study of T cells in Graves' hyperthyroidism and ophthalmopathy. TCRdb recomputed calls from the multiplex PCR reads with MiXCR, one row per CDR3 protein. The sample includes approximately 620,000 distinct CDR3 sequences, about a sixth seen only once; the top ten take roughly 3.5%. Material: blood. These receptors were obtained from a woman aged 35 to 49 with Graves' ophthalmopathy. The CDR3 runs from the conserved cysteine through the conserved F or W. Each record gives: clone size, J gene, D gene, V gene, CDR3 DNA, CDR3 protein. A D gene is named only where the DNA matches it firmly. The size entry is marked missing in some rows and otherwise reads once, few, many or a size class.

-	TRBJ2-3	TRBD1	TRBV28	TGTGCCAGCAGGTTTGGGGACAGGGGTGGAGATACGCAGTATTTT	CASRFGDRGGDTQYF
-	TRBJ2-2	-	TRBV5-1	TGCGCCAGCAGCTCGGGGCCAGACACCGGGGAGCTGTTTTTT	CASSSGPDTGELFF
many	TRBJ1-1	-	TRBV30	TGTGCCTGGCACCGTCCGGGGAGGAACACTGAAGCTTTCTTT	CAWHRPGRNTEAFF
many	TRBJ2-7	TRBD1	TRBV2	TGTGCCAGCAGTTTACGGGACAGGGGTTCCTACGAGCAGTACTTC	CASSLRDRGSYEQYF
-	TRBJ2-6	-	TRBV5-1	TGCGCCAGCTCAGGACGCCGCTCTGGGGCCAACGTCCTGACTTTC	CASSGRRSGANVLTF
few	TRBJ1-1	-	TRBV9	TGTGCCAGCAGCGTAGGAGCAGGAGGGAGCACTGAAGCTTTCTTT	CASSVGAGGSTEAFF
many	TRBJ2-7	TRBD2	TRBV28	TGTGCCAGCAGCCCTCTCCTGACTAGCGGGAGTAGGGACGAGCAGTACTTC	CASSPLLTSGSRDEQYF
few	TRBJ2-7	TRBD2	TRBV20-1	TGCAGTGCTAGAGAGCGACTAGCCCGAACCTACGAGCAGTACTTC	CSARERLARTYEQYF
few	TRBJ1-1	-	TRBV18	TGTGCCAGCTCACCGGCACAGCAGGGGACTGAAGCTTTCTTT	CASSPAQQGTEAFF
many	TRBJ2-5	TRBD2	TRBV12-3/TRBV12-4	TGTGCCAGCAGTTTACGGGGGGGCCATGAGACCCAGTACTTC	CASSLRGGHETQYF
few	TRBJ2-5	-	TRBV7-9	TGTGCCAGCAGCTCCATTCTAGAGACCCAGTACTTC	CASSSILETQYF
many	TRBJ1-1	-	TRBV6-1	TGTGCCAGCAGTTTGCCGGGCCAGGCTCGTATGAACACTGAAGCTTTCTTT	CASSLPGQARMNTEAFF
many	TRBJ1-1	-	TRBV3-1	TGTGCCAGCAGCCAAGGGGACCGTCCTGAAGCTTTCTTT	CASSQGDRPEAFF
many	TRBJ2-1	TRBD1	TRBV7-2	TGTGCCAGCAGCCGAGGGACAGGGGCTTACAATGAGCAGTTCTTC	CASSRGTGAYNEQFF
many	TRBJ2-7	-	TRBV27	TGTGCCAGCAGACCCCGCTTAGGGACATCCTACGAGCAGTACTTC	CASRPRLGTSYEQYF
many	TRBJ1-1	-	TRBV13	TGTGCCAGCAGCTTACCCTACTTGGACAGTAACATGAACACTGAAGCTTTCTTT	CASSLPYLDSNMNTEAFF
many	TRBJ2-1	TRBD2	TRBV6-1	TGTGCCAGCAGTGAAGGAGTAGCGGGAGACTACAATGAGCAGTTCTTC	CASSEGVAGDYNEQFF
-	TRBJ1-1	-	TRBV29-1	TGCAGCGGTGGGGGCACCACTGAAGCTTTCTTT	CSGGGTTEAFF
few	TRBJ1-5	-	TRBV6-1	TGTGCCAGCAGCCTGGGGGGGAAGGATAGCAATCAGCCCCAGCATTTT	CASSLGGKDSNQPQHF
-	TRBJ1-6	-	TRBV15	TGTGCCACCAGCCGACAGGACTCACCCCTCCACTTT	CATSRQDSPLHF
few	TRBJ2-7	-	TRBV19	TGTGCCAGTAGTCCACGTGGCCCTGCCTACGAGCAGTACTTC	CASSPRGPAYEQYF
many	TRBJ2-4	-	TRBV6-2/TRBV6-3	TGTGCCAGCAGGCCCGGTCAGGGTATCGGAAACATTCAGTACTTC	CASRPGQGIGNIQYF
many	TRBJ2-1	-	TRBV18	TGTGCCAGCTCACGCTATGGGGATGAGCAGTTCTTC	CASSRYGDEQFF
-	TRBJ2-3	-	TRBV6-1	TGTGCCAGCAGTGGGGGGTTAGCGACAGATACGCAGTATTTT	CASSGGLATDTQYF
many	TRBJ1-1	TRBD1	TRBV5-1	TGCGCCAGCAGCGGGACCCGGGGACAGGGGGCCGAAGCTTTCTTT	CASSGTRGQGAEAFF
many	TRBJ2-4	TRBD1	TRBV18	TGTGCCAGCTCACAACAGGGGAGCCCTAAAAACATTCAGTACTTC	CASSQQGSPKNIQYF
few	TRBJ1-5	-	TRBV2	TGTGCCAGTACCCTACAGGGAGCTGGCAATCAGCCCCAGCATTTT	CASTLQGAGNQPQHF
few	TRBJ2-7	-	TRBV29-1	TGCAGCGTTGACAAGCAGGGGCGGGCCGAGCAGTACTTC	CSVDKQGRAEQYF